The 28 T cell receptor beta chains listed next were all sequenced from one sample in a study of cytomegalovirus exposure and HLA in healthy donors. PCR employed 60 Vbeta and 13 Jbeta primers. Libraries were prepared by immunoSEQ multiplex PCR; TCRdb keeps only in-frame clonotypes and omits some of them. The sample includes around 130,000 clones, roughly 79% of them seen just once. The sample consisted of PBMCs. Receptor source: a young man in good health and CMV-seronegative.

DNA for the CDR3: TGTGCCAGCAGTTACACCGGGACTAGCGGCTACGAGCAGTACTTC. Its protein is CASSYTGTSGYEQYF. This chain uses TRBV6-5 with TRBJ2-7; 11 bases agree with TRBD2. Looked up from germline, CDR1 is MNHEY and CDR2 is SVGAGI. The CDR3 is made up of 15 amino acids. The V gene end was trimmed by 2 bases and the J gene end by 3 bases; junction bases not matched to a gene: 3.

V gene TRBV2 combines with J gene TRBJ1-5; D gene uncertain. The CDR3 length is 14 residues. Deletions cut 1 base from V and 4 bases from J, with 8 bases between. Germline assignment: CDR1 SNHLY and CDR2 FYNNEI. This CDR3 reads CASSEGGQNQPQHF. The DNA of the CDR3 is TGTGCCAGCAGTGAAGGTGGGCAGAATCAGCCCCAGCATTTT.

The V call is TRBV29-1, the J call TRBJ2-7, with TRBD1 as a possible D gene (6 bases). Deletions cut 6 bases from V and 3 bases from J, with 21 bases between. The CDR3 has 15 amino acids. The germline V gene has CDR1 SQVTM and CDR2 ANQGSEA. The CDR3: CSVRHGGAQNYEQYF. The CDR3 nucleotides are TGCAGCGTACGACATGGGGGCGCCCAAAACTACGAGCAGTACTTC.

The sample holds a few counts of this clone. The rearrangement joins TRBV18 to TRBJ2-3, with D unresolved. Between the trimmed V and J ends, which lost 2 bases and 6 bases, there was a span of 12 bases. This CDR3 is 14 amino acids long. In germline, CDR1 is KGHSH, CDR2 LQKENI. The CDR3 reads CASSPKMFADTQYF. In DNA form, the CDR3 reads TGTGCCAGCTCACCAAAAATGTTCGCGGATACGCAGTATTTT.

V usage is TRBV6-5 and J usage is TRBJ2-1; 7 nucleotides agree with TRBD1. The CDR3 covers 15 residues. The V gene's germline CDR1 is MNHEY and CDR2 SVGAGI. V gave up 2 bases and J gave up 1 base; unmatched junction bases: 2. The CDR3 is CASSYTGESYNEQFF. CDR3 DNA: TGTGCCAGCAGTTACACAGGGGAATCCTACAATGAGCAGTTCTTC.

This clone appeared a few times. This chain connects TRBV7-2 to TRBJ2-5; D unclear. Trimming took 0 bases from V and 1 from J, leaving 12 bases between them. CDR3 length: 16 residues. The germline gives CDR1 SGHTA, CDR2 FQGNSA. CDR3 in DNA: TGTGCCAGCAGCTTAGCGCCTTGGAGACTCCAAGAGACCCAGTACTTC. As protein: CASSLAPWRLQETQYF.

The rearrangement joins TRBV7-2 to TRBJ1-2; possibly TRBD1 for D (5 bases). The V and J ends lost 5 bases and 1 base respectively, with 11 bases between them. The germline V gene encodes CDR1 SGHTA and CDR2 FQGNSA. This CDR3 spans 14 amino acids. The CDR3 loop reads CASSAPRVNYGYTF. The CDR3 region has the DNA TGTGCCAGCAGCGCGCCCAGGGTTAACTATGGCTACACCTTC.

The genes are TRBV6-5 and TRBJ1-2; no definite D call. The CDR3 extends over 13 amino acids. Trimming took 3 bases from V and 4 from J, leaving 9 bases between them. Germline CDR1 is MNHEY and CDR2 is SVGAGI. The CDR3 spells CASSYDGIYGYTF. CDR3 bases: TGTGCCAGCAGTTATGACGGGATCTATGGCTACACCTTC.

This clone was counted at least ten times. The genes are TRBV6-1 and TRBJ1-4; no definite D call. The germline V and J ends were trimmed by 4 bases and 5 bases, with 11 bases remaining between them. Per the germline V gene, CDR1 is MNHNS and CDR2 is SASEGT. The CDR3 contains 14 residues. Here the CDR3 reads CASSVGLLNEKLFF. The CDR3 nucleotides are TGTGCCAGCAGTGTAGGACTACTCAATGAAAAACTGTTTTTT.

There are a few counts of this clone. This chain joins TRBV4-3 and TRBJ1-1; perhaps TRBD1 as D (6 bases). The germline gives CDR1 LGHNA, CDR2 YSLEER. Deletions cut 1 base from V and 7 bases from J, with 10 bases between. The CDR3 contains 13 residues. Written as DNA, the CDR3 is TGCGCCAGCAGCCAAGGGACAGTTAATGAAGCTTTCTTT. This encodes CASSQGTVNEAFF.

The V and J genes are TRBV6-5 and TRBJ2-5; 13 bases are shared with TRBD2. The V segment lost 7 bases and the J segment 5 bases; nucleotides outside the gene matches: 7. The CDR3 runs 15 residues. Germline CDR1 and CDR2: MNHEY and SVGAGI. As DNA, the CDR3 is TGTGCCAGCATCCAACTAGCGGGAGGGCTGGAGACCCAGTACTTC. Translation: CASIQLAGGLETQYF.

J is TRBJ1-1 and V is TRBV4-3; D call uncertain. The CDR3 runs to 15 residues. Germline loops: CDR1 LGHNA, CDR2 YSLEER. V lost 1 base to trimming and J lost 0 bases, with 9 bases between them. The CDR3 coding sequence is TGCGCCAGCAGCCAAGGGTGGAGGATGAACACTGAAGCTTTCTTT. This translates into CASSQGWRMNTEAFF.

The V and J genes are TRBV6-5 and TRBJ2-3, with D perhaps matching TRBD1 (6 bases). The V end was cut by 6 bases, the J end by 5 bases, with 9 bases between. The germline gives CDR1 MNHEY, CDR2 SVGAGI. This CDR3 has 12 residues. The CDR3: CASRARGDTQYF. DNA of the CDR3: TGTGCCAGCAGAGCCAGGGGAGATACGCAGTATTTT.

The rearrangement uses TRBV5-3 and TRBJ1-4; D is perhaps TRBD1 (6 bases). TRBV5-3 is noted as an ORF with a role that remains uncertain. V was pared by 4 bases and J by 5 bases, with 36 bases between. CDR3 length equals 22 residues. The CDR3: CARSKRGKSVLPTANNNEKLFF. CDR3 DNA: TGTGCCAGAAGCAAAAGGGGGAAAAGCGTCCTACCGACCGCCAATAACAATGAAAAACTGTTTTTT.

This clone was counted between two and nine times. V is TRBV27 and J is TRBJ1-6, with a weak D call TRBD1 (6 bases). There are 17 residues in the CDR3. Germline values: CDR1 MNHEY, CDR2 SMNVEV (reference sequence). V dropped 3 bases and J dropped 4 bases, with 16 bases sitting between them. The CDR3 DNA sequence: TGTGCCAGCAGTTTGGGTACCCAGGGGTTGTATAATTCACCCCTCCACTTT. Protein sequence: CASSLGTQGLYNSPLHF.

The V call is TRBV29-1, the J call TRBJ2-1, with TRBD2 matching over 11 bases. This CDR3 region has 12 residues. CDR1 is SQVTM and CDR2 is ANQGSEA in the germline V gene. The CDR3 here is CTVLAGGYEQFF. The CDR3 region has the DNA TGCACCGTCCTAGCGGGAGGCTATGAGCAGTTCTTC.

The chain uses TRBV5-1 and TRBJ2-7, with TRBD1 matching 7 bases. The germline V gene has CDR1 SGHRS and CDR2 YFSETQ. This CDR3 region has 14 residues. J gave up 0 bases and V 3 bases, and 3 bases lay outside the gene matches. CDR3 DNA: TGCGCCAGCAGCTATGGGGACAGCTCCTACGAGCAGTACTTC. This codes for CASSYGDSSYEQYF.

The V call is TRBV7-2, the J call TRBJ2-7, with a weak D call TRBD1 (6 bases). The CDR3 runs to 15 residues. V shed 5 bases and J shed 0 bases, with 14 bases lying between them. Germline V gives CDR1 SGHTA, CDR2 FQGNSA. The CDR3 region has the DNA TGTGCCAGCAGCCGCTGGCAGGGGAGCTCCTACGAGCAGTACTTC. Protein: CASSRWQGSSYEQYF.

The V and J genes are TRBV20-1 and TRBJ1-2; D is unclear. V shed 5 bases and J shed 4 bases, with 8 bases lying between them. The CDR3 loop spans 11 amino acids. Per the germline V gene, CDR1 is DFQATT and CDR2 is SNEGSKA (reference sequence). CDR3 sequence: CSAPGSYGYTF. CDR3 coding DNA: TGCAGTGCTCCCGGGTCCTATGGCTACACCTTC.

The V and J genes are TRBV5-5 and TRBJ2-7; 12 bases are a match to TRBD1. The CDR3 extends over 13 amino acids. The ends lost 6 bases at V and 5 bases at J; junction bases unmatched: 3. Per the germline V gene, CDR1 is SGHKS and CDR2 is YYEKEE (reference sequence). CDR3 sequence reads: CASTGTGGNEQYF. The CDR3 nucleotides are TGTGCCAGCACCGGGACAGGGGGCAACGAGCAGTACTTC. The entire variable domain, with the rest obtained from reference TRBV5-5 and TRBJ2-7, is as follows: DAGVTQSPTHLIKTRGQQVTLRCSPISGHKSVSWYQQVLGQGPQFIFQYYEKEERGRGNFPDRFSARQFPNYSSELNVNALLLGDSALYLCASTGTGGNEQYFGPGTRLTVT.

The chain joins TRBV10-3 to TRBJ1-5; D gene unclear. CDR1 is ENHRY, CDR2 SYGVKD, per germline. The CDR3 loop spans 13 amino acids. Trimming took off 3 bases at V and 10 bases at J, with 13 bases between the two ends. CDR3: CAISDMAGQPQHF. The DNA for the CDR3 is TGTGCCATCAGTGATATGGCAGGTCAACCCCAGCATTTT.

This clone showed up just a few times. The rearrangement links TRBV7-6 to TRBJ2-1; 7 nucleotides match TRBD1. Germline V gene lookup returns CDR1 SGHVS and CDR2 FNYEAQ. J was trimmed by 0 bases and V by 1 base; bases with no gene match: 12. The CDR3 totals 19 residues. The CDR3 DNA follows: TGTGCCAGCAGCTTAGAGGAGCCCGACAGGGAAAGCTCCTACAATGAGCAGTTCTTC. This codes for CASSLEEPDRESSYNEQFF. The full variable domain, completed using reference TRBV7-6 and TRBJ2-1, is GAGVSQSPRYKVTKRGQDVALRCDPISGHVSLYWYRQALGQGPEFLTYFNYEAQQDKSGLPNDRFSAERPEGSISTLTIQRTEQRDSAMYRCASSLEEPDRESSYNEQFFGPGTRLTVL.

CDR3 nucleotides: TGCAGCGTGTCGACAGGGGCCTACGAGCAGTACTTC. Protein product: CSVSTGAYEQYF. This chain joins TRBV29-1 and TRBJ2-7; 8 bases agree with TRBD1. Trimming took 6 bases from V and 2 from J; bases not matched to a gene: 3. Germline V gene lookup returns CDR1 SQVTM and CDR2 ANQGSEA. This CDR3 contains 12 residues.

The CDR3 DNA follows: TGCGCCAGCAGCCAAGACGGGAGGCGCGAGCAGTTCTTC. Translation: CASSQDGRREQFF. The rearrangement links TRBV4-1 to TRBJ2-1, with 7 bases identical to TRBD2. There are 13 residues in the CDR3. Trimming removed 0 bases from V and 10 bases from J; junction bases left unmatched: 3. Germline CDR1 and CDR2: MGHRA and YSYEKL.

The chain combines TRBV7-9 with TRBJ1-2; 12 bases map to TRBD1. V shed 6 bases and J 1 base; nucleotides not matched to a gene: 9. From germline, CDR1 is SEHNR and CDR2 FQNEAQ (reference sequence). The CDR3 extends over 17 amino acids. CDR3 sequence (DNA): TGTGCCAGCAGTGCCGGGACAGGGGGCACCAATAACTATGGCTACACCTTC. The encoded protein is CASSAGTGGTNNYGYTF.

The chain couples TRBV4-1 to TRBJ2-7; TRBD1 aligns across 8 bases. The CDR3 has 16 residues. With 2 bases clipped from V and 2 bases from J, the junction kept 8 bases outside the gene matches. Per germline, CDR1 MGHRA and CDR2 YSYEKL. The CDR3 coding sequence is TGCGCCAGCAGCCAAATCCGGACAGGGAAACCCTACGAGCAGTACTTC. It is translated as CASSQIRTGKPYEQYF.

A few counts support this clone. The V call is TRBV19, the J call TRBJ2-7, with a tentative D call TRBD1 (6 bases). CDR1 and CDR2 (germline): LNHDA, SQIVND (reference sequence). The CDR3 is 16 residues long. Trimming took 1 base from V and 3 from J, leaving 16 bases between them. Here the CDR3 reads CASSIGQGSLNYEQYF. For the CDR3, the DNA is TGTGCCAGTAGTATAGGGCAGGGGTCTCTAAACTACGAGCAGTACTTC. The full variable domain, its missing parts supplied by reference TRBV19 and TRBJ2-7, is DGGITQSPKYLFRKEGQNVTLSCEQNLNHDAMYWYRQDPGQGLRLIYYSQIVNDFQKGDIAEGYSVSREKKESFPLTVTSAQKNPTAFYLCASSIGQGSLNYEQYFGPGTRLTVT.

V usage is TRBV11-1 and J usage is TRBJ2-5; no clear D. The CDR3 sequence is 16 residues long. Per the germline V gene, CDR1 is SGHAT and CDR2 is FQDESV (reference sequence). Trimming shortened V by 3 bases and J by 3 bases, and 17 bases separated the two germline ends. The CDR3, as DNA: TGTGCCAGCAGCTTCGAGGATTATGATAGAGAAGAGACCCAGTACTTC. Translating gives CASSFEDYDREETQYF.